The rows below give T cell receptor beta chains drawn from one sample of a study of T cell changes during pregnancy in multiple sclerosis. The repertoire was sequenced with immunoSEQ multiplex PCR; TCRdb's copy has only in-frame clones and lacks some. The sample carries 53,000 or so clones, approximately 94% recorded once. This specimen consisted of CD4+ T cells from peripheral blood mononuclear cells, obtained in the second trimester of pregnancy. The receptors were gathered from a female donor with multiple sclerosis, enrolled in a pregnancy study. CDR3s include the opening cysteine and the closing phenylalanine or tryptophan.

18	TRBV7-2	CASSLGQGTTSGANVLTF
17	TRBV27	CASSYGTPGTVSYEQYF
15	TRBV9	CASSVAGGGGNTIYF
14	TRBV7-2	CASSLGETGNTIYF
16	TRBV6-1	CASSGAWTGWNTEAFF
15	TRBV7-8	CASSLGRGTNQPQHF
14	TRBV6-1	CASTRLRGSETQYF
15	TRBV19	CASSIGPGGVYGYTF
19	TRBV7-8	CASSLGFGTGTYSNQPQHF
15	TRBV7-8	CASSPSGRGEETQYF
12	TRBV6-1	CASAAGGETQYF
12	TRBV2	CASGRQGEISHF
15	TRBV6-1	CASSEAGGGRQPQHF
13	TRBV19	CASSIGGPGEQYF
15	TRBV18	CASSPAGQVNTEAFF
13	TRBV19	CASEEGVKNIQYF